Presented here are 9 T cell receptor beta chains from one specimen sequenced in a study of T cells in Graves' hyperthyroidism and ophthalmopathy. RNA transcripts yielded amplified TCR beta CDR3 regions. HTBI primers drove first-round RT-PCR of the TCR CDR3. Each CDR3 protein gets one entry after TCRdb re-called the multiplex PCR reads with MiXCR. Of about 480,000 distinct CDR3 sequences listed, around an eighth were seen once; the top ten hold roughly 17%. The source material was blood. Receptors were obtained from a woman under 30 with Graves' hyperthyroidism.

For this clonotype: Sequence at one end of the junction differs from germline and may be a read error. The V and J genes are TRBV20-1 and TRBJ2-1, with TRBD2 matching over 9 bases. The CDR3 loop spans 13 amino acids. Looked up from germline, CDR1 is DFQATT and CDR2 is SNEGSKA (reference sequence). CDR3 nucleotide sequence: TGCAGTGCGGGCGGGAGGGCCTGGGATGAGCAGCTCTTC. Its protein is CSAGGRAWDEQLF.

This clonotype has at least ten counts. This sequence joins TRBV28 and TRBJ2-2, with 11 bases matching TRBD2. Germline CDR1 reads MDHEN; CDR2 reads SYDVKM. The CDR3 consists of 17 residues. The trim removed 3 bases at V and 7 bases at J, leaving 10 bases unmatched. CDR3 protein: CASSFVLAGALDGELFF. CDR3 nucleotides: TGTGCCAGCAGTTTCGTACTAGCGGGAGCTTTGGACGGGGAGCTGTTTTTT.

The chain couples TRBV15 to TRBJ2-7; D call uncertain. Germline lookup yields CDR1 LNHNV and CDR2 YYDKDF (reference sequence). Trimming took 0 bases from V and 2 from J, leaving 5 bases between them. The CDR3 is 13 residues long. CDR3 nucleotides: TGTGCCACCAGCAGAGATATAGCCTACGAGCAGTACGTC. This gives the protein CATSRDIAYEQYV.

The sample holds many counts of this clonotype. The V call is TRBV12-3 or TRBV12-4, the J call TRBJ1-2; TRBD1 matches at 9 bases. The CDR3 loop spans 14 amino acids. J lost 4 bases, V lost 6 bases, and 6 bases had no gene match. CDR3 loop: CASSTGGRLYGYTF. CDR3 nucleotides: TGTGCCAGCAGCACAGGGGGCCGTCTCTATGGCTACACCTTC.

This clonotype was seen ten or more times. This rearrangement joins TRBV12-3 or TRBV12-4 to TRBJ2-1, with D possibly matching TRBD2 (5 bases). With 1 base removed from V and 5 bases from J, the gap between germline ends came to 12 bases. This CDR3 comprises 15 residues. CDR3 sequence reads: CASSLGTQAHNEQFF. The CDR3 bases are TGTGCCAGCAGTTTAGGGACTCAAGCCCACAATGAGCAGTTCTTC.

V gene TRBV5-1 combines with J gene TRBJ2-3; the match to TRBD2 covers 14 bases. CDR1 and CDR2 from the germline V gene are SGHRS and YFSETQ. This CDR3 has 15 residues. Germline trimming cut 3 bases from V and 14 bases from J; bases unmatched to any gene: 11. CDR3: CASSYSGTSGGYGYF. CDR3 DNA sequence: TGCGCCAGCAGCTACTCCGGGACTAGCGGGGGCTACGGGTATTTT.

In this sample, this clonotype turned up many times. V is TRBV4-1 and J is TRBJ1-4; possibly TRBD1 for D (5 bases). The CDR3 length is 14 residues. The germline V gene encodes CDR1 MGHRA and CDR2 YSYEKL. Trimming shortened V by 5 bases and J by 4 bases, and 11 bases separated the two germline ends. The CDR3 loop is CASSLGGGNEKLFF. The DNA for the CDR3 is TGCGCCAGCAGCTTGGGTGGGGGTAATGAAAAACTGTTTTTT.

About this clonotype: Without the conserved terminal phenylalanine or tryptophan, this CDR3 likely stems from a read error. The chain links TRBV10-3 to TRBJ2-5, with TRBD1 as a possible D gene (5 bases). The CDR3 covers 11 residues. In germline, CDR1 is ENHRY, CDR2 SYGVKD. Trimming removed 6 bases from V and 5 bases from J, with 7 bases in between. The CDR3 here is CAIRGLETQYS. In nucleotides, the CDR3 is TGTGCCATCAGGGGGCTGGAGACCCAGTACTCC.

This clonotype was counted at least ten times. The V and J genes are TRBV20-1 and TRBJ2-3; 12 positions match TRBD2. J gave up 6 bases and V 6 bases, and 13 bases lay outside the gene matches. This CDR3 is 16 amino acids long. The germline gives CDR1 DFQATT, CDR2 SNEGSKA (reference sequence). The CDR3: CSAEGLAGGGIDTQYF. The CDR3 DNA is TGCAGTGCGGAGGGCCTAGCGGGAGGGGGTATTGATACGCAGTATTTT.